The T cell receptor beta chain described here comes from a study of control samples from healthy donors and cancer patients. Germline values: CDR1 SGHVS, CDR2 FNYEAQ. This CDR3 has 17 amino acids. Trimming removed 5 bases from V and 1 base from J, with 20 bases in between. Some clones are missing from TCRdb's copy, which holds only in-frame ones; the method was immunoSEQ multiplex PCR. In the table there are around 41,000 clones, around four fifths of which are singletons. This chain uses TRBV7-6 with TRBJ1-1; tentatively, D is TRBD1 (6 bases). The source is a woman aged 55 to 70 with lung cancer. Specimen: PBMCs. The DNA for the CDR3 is TGTGCCAGCAGCCGACGAAGCGTAATACAGGGGAACACTGAAGCTTTCTTT. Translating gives CASSRRSVIQGNTEAFF.